This is a list of T cell receptor beta chains from one sample in a study of T cells in Graves' hyperthyroidism and ophthalmopathy. TCRdb reprocessed the multiplex PCR reads via MiXCR and lists one record per CDR3 protein. Among around 450,000 distinct CDR3 sequences listed, 15% to 17% were seen once. Sequenced sample: blood. The receptors were sampled from a woman between 18 and 29 years old with Graves' hyperthyroidism. Each CDR3 is given without its conserved first and last residue. A D gene is named only where the DNA matches it firmly.

>.|TRBV28
ASSLTWGWGYT
>TRBD2|TRBV12-3/TRBV12-4
ASSRSGGHEQY
>.|TRBV20-1
SARGGVMGGHQPQH
>.|TRBV19
ASNPKKAGANVLT
>TRBD1|TRBV28
ASSFLRDRGPYEQY
>.|TRBV5-8
ASSKGIDGYT
>TRBD2|TRBV6-2/TRBV6-3
AISRGLDNTGELF
>.|TRBV12-3/TRBV12-4
ASRPARRSGNTIY
>.|TRBV29-1
SVRTRGEDIQY
>.|TRBV28
ASRPHRAVNTGELF
>TRBD2|TRBV25-1
ASRQRGGFYNEQF
>.|TRBV4-1
ASSPQGGSSHEAF
>TRBD1|TRBV5-8
ASSLGTGSGYT
>.|TRBV11-2
ASSFRERYNEQF
>TRBD1|TRBV6-6
ASSYHPGQGPNEKLF
>.|TRBV13
ASSLFWGGNTGELF
>.|TRBV13
ASSRQSDTQY
>.|TRBV18
ASSPGGSFGYT
>.|TRBV27
ASRQNRVPYGYT
>.|TRBV30
AWSRNRDTEAF
>.|TRBV6-1
ASSLDGLNNEQF
>.|TRBV28
ASVAAAGKQETQY
>.|TRBV20-1
SARDTGRGYGYT
>TRBD1|TRBV6-1
AINPGQGTLETQY
>TRBD2|TRBV9
ASSVATAGGNKDTQY
>.|TRBV18
ASSPPGQYQETQY
>.|TRBV24-1
ATNGFGSGNEQF
>.|TRBV2
AMTVRVEETQY
>TRBD1|TRBV28
ANPGQGFSPLH
>.|TRBV7-2
ASSLTDAYEQY
>.|TRBV30
AWGYGVLEQF
>TRBD2|TRBV20-1
SARGRAGGRINEQF
>.|TRBV20-1
SARVTGYEQY
>TRBD2|TRBV7-9
ASSRSLAGAYNEQF
>TRBD2|TRBV2
ASRSSGLAGLAKNIQY
>TRBD2|TRBV7-9
ASTPSIAGGLPTDTQC
>TRBD1|TRBV19
ASRKTGVNTEAF
>.|TRBV13
ASSLPALYGYT
>.|TRBV6-1
ASSVHHSNQPQH
>TRBD1|TRBV10-3
AISRGQGERNTIY
>.|TRBV5-1
ASSPSSGGKGRNTIY
>TRBD2|TRBV6-5
ASSYSSSGSSYEQY
>.|TRBV7-9
ASSLSGEGQPQH
>.|TRBV5-6
ASSRSLGLLRGYT
>TRBD1|TRBV12-3/TRBV12-4
ASSSVWDRKAANQPQH
>.|TRBV11-2
ASGWGGTDTQY
>.|TRBV12-5
ACWGDLSYNSPLH
>.|TRBV6-5
ASSSPTDYSNQPQH
>TRBD1|TRBV4-2
ASSHAEGQASSYEQY
>.|TRBV19
ASSIDGQF
>TRBD2|TRBV5-4
ASSSHARTGSGETQY
>TRBD1|TRBV5-1
ASSLGTGTSTDTQY
>TRBD2|TRBV20-1
SARPLAGLSYNEQF
>TRBD2|TRBV25-1
ASSRGVPSSYNEQF
>.|TRBV7-6
ASSSGQVYGYT